Listed below are T cell receptor beta chains from one sample, sequenced in a study of CXCR3-negative and CXCR3-positive naive CD8 T cells. TCRdb reprocessed the 5' RACE reads, keeping one entry per CDR3 protein, no DNA. The table lists about 130,000 distinct CDR3 sequences. The sample comprised naive CXCR3- CD8+ T cells from blood. The receptors stem from a human donor in good health. Some clones in this sample may be carry-over from other donors' samples. The CDR3 runs from the conserved cysteine through the conserved F or W.

TRBV20-1	TRBJ2-7	CSAMLGGRYEQYF
TRBV12-3/TRBV12-4	TRBJ2-2	CASSFVGLGARGTGELFF
TRBV29-1	TRBJ2-7	CSVVDDSYYEQYF
TRBV12-3/TRBV12-4	TRBJ1-2	CASSLPSTGGGDGYTF
TRBV7-2	TRBJ1-1	CASSLATLMNTEAFF
TRBV2	TRBJ1-2	CASTPGLYGYTF
TRBV6-6	TRBJ1-1	CASSPRGRYEAFF
TRBV7-2	TRBJ2-7	CDYREDRRLRCYEQYF
TRBV12-3/TRBV12-4	TRBJ2-5	CASSLGSWTSGGPQETQYF
TRBV28	TRBJ2-1	CASRRPPSGILF
TRBV20-1	TRBJ2-1	CSASGTGGPYNEQFF
TRBV10-3	TRBJ2-1	CAIGLAGLPNEQFF
TRBV7-9	TRBJ2-5	CASSDQGGQETQYF
TRBV24-1	TRBJ2-1	CATSSRWSYNEQFF
TRBV29-1	TRBJ2-2	CSVDSPNTGELFF
TRBV6-5	TRBJ2-1	CASSYSVAGSYNEQFF
TRBV28	TRBJ2-3	CASSGTSGDTQYF
TRBV7-3	TRBJ2-1	CASSLTPSGGYLSPYNEQFF
TRBV20-1	TRBJ2-7	CSASDRVRSYEQYF
TRBV2	TRBJ1-1	CASSRLGTGGPNTEAFF
TRBV7-2	TRBJ1-1	CASSPSTENTEAFF
TRBV4-3	TRBJ2-1	CASSQDWTSGGQSSYNEQFF
TRBV20-1	TRBJ1-1	CSARGTGGTEAFF
TRBV7-9	TRBJ1-5	CASSRDSNNQPQHF
TRBV7-9	TRBJ2-3	CASSFKRSTDTQYF
TRBV9	TRBJ1-1	CASSVYTDPTEAFF
TRBV4-1	TRBJ2-1	CASSPRLANNEQFF
TRBV7-3	TRBJ2-3	CASSLTPAGASTDTQYF
TRBV4-2	TRBJ2-1	CASSQDGGEDNEQFF
TRBV7-9	TRBJ2-7	CASSLGLAVEQYF
TRBV10-3	TRBJ2-1	CAILRDASSYNEQFF
TRBV18	TRBJ1-4	CASSHGDATNEKLFF
TRBV18	TRBJ2-5	CASSPTTYLQETQYF
TRBV29-1	TRBJ2-7	CSVEEGDRGISEQYF
TRBV6-2/TRBV6-3	TRBJ2-7	CASSYSPDFYEQYF
TRBV5-1	TRBJ2-1	CASDSREGLNSEQFF
TRBV15	TRBJ2-7	CATSRESGTYEQYF
TRBV6-2/TRBV6-3	TRBJ2-7	CACSWGQGYGSDYEQYF
TRBV4-1	TRBJ2-5	CASSPSKATQYF